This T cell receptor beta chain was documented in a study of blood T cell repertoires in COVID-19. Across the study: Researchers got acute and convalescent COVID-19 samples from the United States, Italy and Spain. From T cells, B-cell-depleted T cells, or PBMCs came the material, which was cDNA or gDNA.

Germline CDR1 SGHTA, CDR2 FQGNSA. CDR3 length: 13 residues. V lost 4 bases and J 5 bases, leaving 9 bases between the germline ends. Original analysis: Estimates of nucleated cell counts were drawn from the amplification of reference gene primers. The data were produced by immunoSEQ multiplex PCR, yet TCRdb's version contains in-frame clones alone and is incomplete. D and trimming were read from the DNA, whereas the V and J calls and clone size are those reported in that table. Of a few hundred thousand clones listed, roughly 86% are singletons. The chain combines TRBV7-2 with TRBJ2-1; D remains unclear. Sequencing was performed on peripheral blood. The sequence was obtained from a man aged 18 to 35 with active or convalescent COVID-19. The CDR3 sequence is CASSYWQDNEQFF. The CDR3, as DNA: TGTGCCAGCAGCTATTGGCAGGACAATGAGCAGTTCTTC.